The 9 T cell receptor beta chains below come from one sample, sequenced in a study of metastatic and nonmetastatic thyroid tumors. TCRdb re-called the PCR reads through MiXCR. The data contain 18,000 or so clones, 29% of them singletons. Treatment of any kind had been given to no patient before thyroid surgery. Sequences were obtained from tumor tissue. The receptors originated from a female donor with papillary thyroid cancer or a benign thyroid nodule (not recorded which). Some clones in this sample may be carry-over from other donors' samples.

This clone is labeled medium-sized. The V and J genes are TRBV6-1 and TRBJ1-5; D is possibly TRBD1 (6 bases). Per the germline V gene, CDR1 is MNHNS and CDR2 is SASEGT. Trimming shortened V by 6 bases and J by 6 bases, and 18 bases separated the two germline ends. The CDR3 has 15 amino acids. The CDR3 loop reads CASSIGTPSGQPQHF. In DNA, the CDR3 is TGTGCCAGCAGCATAGGGACACCCTCGGGTCAGCCCCAGCATTTT.

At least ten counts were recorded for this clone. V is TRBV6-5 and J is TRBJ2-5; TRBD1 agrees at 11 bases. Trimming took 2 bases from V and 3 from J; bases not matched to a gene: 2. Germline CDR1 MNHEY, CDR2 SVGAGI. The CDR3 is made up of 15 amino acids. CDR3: CASSYGTGGKETQYF. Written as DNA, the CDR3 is TGTGCCAGCAGTTACGGGACAGGGGGGAAAGAGACCCAGTACTTC.

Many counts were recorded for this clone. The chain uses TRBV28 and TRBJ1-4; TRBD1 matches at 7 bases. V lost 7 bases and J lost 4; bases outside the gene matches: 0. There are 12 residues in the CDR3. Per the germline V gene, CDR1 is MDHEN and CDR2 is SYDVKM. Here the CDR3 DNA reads TGTGCCAGCAACAGGGGTAATGAAAAACTGTTTTTT. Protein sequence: CASNRGNEKLFF.

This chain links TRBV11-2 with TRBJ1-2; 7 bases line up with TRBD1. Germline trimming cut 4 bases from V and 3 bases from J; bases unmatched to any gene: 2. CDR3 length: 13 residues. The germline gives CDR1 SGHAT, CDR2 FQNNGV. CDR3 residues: CASSSQGDYGYTF. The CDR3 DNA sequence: TGTGCCAGCAGCTCCCAGGGGGACTATGGCTACACCTTC.

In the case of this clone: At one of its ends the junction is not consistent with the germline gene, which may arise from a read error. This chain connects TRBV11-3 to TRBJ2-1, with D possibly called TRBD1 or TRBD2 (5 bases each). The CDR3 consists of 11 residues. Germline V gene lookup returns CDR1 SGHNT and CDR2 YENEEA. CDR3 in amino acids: CAGSRDHEQLF. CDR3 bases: TGTGCCGGCAGCCGGGACCATGAGCAGCTCTTC.

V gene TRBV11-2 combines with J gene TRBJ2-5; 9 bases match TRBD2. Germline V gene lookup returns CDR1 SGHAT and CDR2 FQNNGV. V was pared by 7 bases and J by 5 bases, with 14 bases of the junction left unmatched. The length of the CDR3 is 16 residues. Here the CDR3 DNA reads TGTGCCAGCACCCGATCGGCTAGCGGGGTTGGGGAGACCCAGTACTTC. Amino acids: CASTRSASGVGETQYF.

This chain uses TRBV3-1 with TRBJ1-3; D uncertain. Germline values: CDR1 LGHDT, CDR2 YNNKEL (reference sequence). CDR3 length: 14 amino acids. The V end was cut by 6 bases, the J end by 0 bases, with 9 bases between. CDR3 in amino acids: CASRHESSGNTIYF. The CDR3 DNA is TGTGCCAGCAGGCACGAAAGCTCTGGAAACACCATATATTTT.

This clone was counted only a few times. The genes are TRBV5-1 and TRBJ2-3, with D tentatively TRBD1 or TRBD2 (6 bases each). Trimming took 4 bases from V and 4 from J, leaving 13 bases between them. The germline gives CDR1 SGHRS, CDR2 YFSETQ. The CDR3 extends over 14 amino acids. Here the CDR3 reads CASSQSRGPDTQYF. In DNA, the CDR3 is TGCGCCAGCAGCCAGTCACGGGGGCCAGATACGCAGTATTTT. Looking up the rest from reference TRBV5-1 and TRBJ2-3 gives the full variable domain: KAGVTQTPRYLIKTRGQQVTLSCSPISGHRSVSWYQQTPGQGLQFLFEYFSETQRNKGNFPGRFSGRQFSNSRSEMNVSTLELGDSALYLCASSQSRGPDTQYFGPGTRLTVL.

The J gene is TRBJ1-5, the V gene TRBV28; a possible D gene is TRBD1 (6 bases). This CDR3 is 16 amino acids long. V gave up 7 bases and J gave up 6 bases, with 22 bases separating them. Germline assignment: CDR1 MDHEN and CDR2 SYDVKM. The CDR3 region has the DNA TGTGCCAGCATAAACACAGGGACCCTTTTCACTCAGCCCCAGCATTTT. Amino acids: CASINTGTLFTQPQHF.